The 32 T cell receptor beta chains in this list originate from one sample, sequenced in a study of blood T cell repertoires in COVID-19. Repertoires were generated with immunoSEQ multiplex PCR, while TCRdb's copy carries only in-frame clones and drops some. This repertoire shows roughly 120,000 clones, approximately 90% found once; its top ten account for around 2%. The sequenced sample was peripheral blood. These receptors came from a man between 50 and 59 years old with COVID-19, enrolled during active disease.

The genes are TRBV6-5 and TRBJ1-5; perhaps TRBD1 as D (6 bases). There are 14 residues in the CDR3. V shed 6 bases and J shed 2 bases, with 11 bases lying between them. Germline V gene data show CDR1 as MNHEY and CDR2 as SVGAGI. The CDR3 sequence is CASRDPGGNQPQHF. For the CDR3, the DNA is TGTGCCAGCAGAGATCCAGGGGGCAATCAGCCCCAGCATTTT.

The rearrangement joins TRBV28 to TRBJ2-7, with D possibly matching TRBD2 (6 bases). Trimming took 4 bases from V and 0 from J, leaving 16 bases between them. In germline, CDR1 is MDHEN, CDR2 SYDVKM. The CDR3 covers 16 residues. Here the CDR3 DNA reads TGTGCCAGCAGTTGGGACTTCGCTCGAAGCTCCTACGAGCAGTACTTC. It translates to CASSWDFARSSYEQYF.

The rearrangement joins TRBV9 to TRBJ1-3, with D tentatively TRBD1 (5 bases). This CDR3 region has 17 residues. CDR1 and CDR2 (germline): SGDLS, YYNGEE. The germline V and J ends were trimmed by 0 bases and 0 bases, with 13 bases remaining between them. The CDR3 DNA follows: TGTGCCAGCAGCGTAGTGGTGTTGGGGGGCTCTGGAAACACCATATATTTT. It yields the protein CASSVVVLGGSGNTIYF.

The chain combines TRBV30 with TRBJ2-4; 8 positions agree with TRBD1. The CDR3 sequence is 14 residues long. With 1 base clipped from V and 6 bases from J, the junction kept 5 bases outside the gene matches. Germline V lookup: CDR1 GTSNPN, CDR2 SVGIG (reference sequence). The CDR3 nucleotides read TGTGCCTGGAGTGCTCTCGGGACAGGAAACATTCAGTACTTC. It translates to CAWSALGTGNIQYF.

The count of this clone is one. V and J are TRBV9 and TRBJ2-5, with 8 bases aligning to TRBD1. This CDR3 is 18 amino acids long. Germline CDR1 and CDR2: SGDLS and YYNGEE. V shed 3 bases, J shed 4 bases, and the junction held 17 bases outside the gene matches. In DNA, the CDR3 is TGTGCCAGCAGCGCGGAGACAGGGGAATCTTCTCTCGGAGAGACCCAGTACTTC. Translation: CASSAETGESSLGETQYF. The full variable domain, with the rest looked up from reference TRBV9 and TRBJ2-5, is DSGVTQTPKHLITATGQRVTLRCSPRSGDLSVYWYQQSLDQGLQFLIQYYNGEERAKGNILERFSAQQFPDLHSELNLSSLELGDSALYFCASSAETGESSLGETQYFGPGTRLLVL.

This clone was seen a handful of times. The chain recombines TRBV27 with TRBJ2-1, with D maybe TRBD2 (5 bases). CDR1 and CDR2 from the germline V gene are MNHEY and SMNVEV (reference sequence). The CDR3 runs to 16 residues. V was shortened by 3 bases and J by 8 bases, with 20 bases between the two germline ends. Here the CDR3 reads CASSFLSRETRDEQFF. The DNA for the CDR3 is TGTGCCAGCAGTTTTTTGTCGAGGGAGACCCGGGATGAGCAGTTCTTC.

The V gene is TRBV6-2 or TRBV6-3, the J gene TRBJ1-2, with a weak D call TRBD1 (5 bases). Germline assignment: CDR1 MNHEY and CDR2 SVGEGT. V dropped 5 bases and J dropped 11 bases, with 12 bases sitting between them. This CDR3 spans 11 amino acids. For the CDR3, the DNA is TGTGCCAGCAGTCGGCAGGGCCTTTACACCTTC. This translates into CASSRQGLYTF.

The CDR3: CASSVPKTGTRGVGELFF. DNA of the CDR3: TGTGCCAGTAGTGTCCCAAAGACAGGGACAAGGGGGGTCGGGGAGCTGTTTTTT. The chain uses TRBV19 and TRBJ2-2; D is possibly TRBD1 (7 bases). V lost 5 bases and J 7 bases, leaving 26 bases between the germline ends. Germline assignment: CDR1 LNHDA and CDR2 SQIVND (reference sequence). This CDR3 contains 18 residues.

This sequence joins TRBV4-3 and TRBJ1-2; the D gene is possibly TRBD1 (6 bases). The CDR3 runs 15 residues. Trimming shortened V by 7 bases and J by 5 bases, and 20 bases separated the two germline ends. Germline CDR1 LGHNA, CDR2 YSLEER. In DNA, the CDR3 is TGCGCCAGCAAGCCAGGGGACGGCGAGGTTTATGGCTACACCTTC. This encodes CASKPGDGEVYGYTF.

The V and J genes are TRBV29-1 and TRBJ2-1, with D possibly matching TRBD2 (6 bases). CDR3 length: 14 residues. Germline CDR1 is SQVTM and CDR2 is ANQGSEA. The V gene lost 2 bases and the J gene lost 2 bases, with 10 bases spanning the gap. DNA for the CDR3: TGCAGCGTTGAAATGGGGGGAACCTACAATGAGCAGTTCTTC. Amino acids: CSVEMGGTYNEQFF.

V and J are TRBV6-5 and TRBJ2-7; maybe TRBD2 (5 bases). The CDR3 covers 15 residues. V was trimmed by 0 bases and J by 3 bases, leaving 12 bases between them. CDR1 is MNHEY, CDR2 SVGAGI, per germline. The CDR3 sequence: CASSYSGEPSYEQYF. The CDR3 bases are TGTGCCAGCAGTTACTCCGGGGAACCCAGCTACGAGCAGTACTTC.

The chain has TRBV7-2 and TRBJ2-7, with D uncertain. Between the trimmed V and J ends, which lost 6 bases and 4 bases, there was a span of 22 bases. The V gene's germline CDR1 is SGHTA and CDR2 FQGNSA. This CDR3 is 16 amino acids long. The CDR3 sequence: CASSSPARNGGYEQYF. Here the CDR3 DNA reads TGTGCCAGCAGTTCCCCGGCCCGAAACGGCGGATACGAGCAGTACTTC.

The CDR3 loop is CASSAPPPRGGYTF. The CDR3 DNA follows: TGTGCCAGCAGCGCCCCACCCCCCAGGGGAGGCTACACCTTC. The V gene is TRBV9, the J gene TRBJ1-2, with TRBD1 as a possible D gene (6 bases). The CDR3 is 14 residues long. Deletions cut 3 bases from V and 8 bases from J, with 17 bases between. Germline-derived CDR1 and CDR2 are SGDLS and YYNGEE.

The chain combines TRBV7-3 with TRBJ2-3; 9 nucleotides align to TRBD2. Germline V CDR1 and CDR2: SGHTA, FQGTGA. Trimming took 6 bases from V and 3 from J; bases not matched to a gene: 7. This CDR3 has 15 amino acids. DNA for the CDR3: TGTGCCAGCAGGTTAGCGGGAGCTGGAACAGATACGCAGTATTTT. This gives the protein CASRLAGAGTDTQYF.

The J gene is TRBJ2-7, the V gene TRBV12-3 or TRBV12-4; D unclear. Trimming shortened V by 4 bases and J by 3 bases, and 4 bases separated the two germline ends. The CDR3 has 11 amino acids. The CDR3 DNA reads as TGTGCCAGCAGTTCAGGCTACGAGCAGTACGTC. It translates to CASSSGYEQYV.

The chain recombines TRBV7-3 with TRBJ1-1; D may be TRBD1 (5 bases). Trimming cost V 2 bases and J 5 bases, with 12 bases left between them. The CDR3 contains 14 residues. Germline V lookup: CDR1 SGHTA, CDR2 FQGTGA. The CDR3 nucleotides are TGTGCCAGCAGCTTAGGGGGGTTTGGGACTGAAGCTTTCTTT. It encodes CASSLGGFGTEAFF.

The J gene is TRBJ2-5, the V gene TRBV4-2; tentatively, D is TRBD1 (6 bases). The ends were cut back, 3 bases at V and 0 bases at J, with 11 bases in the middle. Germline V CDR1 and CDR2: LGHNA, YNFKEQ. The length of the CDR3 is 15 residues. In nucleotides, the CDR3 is TGTGCCAGCAGCCAGATGGACAGCGACCAAGAGACCCAGTACTTC. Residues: CASSQMDSDQETQYF.

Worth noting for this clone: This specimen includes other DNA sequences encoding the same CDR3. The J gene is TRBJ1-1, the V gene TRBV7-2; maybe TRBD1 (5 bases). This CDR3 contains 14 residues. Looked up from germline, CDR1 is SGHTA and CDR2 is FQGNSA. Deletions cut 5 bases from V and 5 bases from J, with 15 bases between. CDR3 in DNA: TGTGCCAGCAGCCCGGCGGGGGTGGGGACTGAAGCTTTCTTT. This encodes CASSPAGVGTEAFF.

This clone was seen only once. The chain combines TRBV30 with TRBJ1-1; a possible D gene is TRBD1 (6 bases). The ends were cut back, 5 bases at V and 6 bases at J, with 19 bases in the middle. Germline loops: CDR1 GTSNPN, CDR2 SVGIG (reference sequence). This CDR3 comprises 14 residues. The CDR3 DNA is TGTGCCTGGTCCACGAAGGGGGGGTTGGCTGAAGCTTTCTTT. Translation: CAWSTKGGLAEAFF.

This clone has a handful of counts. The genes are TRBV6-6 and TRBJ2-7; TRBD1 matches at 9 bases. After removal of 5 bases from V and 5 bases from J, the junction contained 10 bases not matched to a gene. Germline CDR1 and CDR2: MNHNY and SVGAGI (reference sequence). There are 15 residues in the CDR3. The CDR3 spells CASSAGTGSVDEQYF. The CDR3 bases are TGTGCCAGCAGTGCCGGGACAGGGTCTGTGGACGAGCAGTACTTC.

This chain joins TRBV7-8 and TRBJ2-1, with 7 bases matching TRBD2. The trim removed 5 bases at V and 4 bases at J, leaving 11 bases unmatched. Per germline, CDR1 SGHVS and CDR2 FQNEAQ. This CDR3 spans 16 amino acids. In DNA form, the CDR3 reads TGTGCCAGCAGCCCCAAGCATGGGGGGGGTTACAATGAGCAGTTCTTC. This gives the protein CASSPKHGGGYNEQFF.

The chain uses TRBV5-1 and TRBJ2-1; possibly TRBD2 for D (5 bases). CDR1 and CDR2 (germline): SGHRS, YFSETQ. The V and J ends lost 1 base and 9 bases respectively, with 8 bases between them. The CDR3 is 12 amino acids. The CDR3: CASSLFGSEQFF. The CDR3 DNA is TGCGCCAGCAGCTTGTTTGGGAGTGAGCAGTTCTTC. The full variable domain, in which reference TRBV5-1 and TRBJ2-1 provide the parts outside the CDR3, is KAGVTQTPRYLIKTRGQQVTLSCSPISGHRSVSWYQQTPGQGLQFLFEYFSETQRNKGNFPGRFSGRQFSNSRSEMNVSTLELGDSALYLCASSLFGSEQFFGPGTRLTVL.

The CDR3 spells CAIRDRGNQPQHF. The CDR3 DNA sequence: TGTGCCATCCGGGACAGGGGCAATCAGCCCCAGCATTTT. V and J are TRBV10-3 and TRBJ1-5, with 9 bases that match TRBD1. There are 13 residues in the CDR3. Losses at the gene ends were 8 bases for V and 2 bases for J; bases not matched to a gene: 1. Germline CDR1 and CDR2: ENHRY and SYGVKD.

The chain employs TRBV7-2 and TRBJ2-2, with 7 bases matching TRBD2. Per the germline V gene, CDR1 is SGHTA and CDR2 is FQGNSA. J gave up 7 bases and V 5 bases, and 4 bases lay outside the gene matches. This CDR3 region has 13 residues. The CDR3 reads CASSLQRDGELFF. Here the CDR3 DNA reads TGTGCCAGCAGCCTACAGCGGGACGGGGAGCTGTTTTTT. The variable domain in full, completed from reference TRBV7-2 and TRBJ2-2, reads GAGVSQSPSNKVTEKGKDVELRCDPISGHTALYWYRQSLGQGLEFLIYFQGNSAPDKSGLPSDRFSAERTGGSVSTLTIQRTQQEDSAVYLCASSLQRDGELFFGEGSRLTVL.

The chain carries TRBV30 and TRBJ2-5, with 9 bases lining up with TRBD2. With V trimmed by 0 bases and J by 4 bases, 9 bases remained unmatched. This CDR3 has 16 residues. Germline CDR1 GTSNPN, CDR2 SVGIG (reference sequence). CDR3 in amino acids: CAWSVRRGRAAETQYF. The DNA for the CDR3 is TGTGCCTGGAGTGTACGGCGCGGGAGGGCGGCAGAGACCCAGTACTTC. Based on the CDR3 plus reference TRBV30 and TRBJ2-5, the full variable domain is SQTIHQWPATLVQPVGSPLSLECTVEGTSNPNLYWYRQAAGRGLQLLFYSVGIGQISSEVPQNLSASRPQDRQFILSSKKLLLSDSGFYLCAWSVRRGRAAETQYFGPGTRLLVL.

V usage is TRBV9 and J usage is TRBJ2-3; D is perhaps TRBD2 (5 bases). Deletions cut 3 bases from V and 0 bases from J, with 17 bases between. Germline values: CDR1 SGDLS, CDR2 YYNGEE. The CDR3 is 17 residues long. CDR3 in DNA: TGTGCCAGCAGCGCAGGACTGAATCCTACTAGCACAGATACGCAGTATTTT. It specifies CASSAGLNPTSTDTQYF.

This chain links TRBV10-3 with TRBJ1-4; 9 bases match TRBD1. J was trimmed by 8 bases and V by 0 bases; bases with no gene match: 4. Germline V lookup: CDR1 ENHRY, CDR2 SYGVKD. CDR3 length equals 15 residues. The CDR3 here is CAISESTGGIEKLFF. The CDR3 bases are TGTGCCATCAGTGAGTCGACAGGGGGTATAGAAAAACTGTTTTTT.

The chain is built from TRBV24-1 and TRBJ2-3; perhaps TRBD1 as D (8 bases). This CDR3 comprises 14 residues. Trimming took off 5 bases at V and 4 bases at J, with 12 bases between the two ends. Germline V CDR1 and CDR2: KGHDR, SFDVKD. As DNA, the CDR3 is TGTGCCACCAGTGTACAGGGGGGGCCAGATACGCAGTATTTT. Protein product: CATSVQGGPDTQYF.

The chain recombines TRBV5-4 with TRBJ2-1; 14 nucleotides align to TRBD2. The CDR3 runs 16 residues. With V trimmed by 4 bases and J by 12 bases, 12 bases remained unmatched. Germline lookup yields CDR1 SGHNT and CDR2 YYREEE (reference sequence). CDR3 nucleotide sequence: TGTGCCAGCAGCGCTAAAGACCGACTAGCGGGAGGGAGGCAGTTCTTC. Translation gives CASSAKDRLAGGRQFF.

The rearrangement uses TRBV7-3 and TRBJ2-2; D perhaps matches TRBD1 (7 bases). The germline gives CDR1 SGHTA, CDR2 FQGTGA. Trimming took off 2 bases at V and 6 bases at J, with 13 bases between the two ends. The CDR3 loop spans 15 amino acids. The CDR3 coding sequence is TGTGCCAGCAGCTTACTCCAGGGGGGAGCCGGGGAGCTGTTTTTT. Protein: CASSLLQGGAGELFF.

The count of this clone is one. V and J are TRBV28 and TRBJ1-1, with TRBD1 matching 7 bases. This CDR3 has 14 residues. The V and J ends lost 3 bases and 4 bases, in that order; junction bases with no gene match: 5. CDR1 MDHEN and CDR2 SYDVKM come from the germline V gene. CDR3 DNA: TGTGCCAGCAGTTTCTTAGACAGGGCCACTGAAGCTTTCTTT. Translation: CASSFLDRATEAFF.

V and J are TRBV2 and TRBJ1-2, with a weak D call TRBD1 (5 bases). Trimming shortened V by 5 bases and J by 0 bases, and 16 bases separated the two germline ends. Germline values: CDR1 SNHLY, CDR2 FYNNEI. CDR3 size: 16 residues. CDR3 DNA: TGTGCCAGCAGTCGCACCCGGGGGGGGGCTAACTATGGCTACACCTTC. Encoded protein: CASSRTRGGANYGYTF.